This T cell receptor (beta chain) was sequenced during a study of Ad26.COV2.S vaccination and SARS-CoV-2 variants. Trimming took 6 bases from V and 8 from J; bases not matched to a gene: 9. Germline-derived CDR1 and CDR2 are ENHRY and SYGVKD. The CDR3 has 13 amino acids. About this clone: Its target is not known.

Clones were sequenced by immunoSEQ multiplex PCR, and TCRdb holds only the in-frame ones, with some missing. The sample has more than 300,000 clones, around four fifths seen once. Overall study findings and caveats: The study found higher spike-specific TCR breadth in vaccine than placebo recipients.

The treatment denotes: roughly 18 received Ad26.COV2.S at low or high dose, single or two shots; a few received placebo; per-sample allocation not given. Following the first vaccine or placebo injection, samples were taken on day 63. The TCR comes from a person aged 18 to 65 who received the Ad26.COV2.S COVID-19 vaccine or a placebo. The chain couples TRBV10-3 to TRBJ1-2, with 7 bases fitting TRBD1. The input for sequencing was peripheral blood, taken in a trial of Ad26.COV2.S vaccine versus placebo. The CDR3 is CAIRLGQGEGYTF. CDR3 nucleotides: TGTGCCATCAGGCTGGGGCAGGGGGAAGGCTACACCTTC.